This is a list of T cell receptor beta chains from one sample in a study of neurological immune-mediated disorders. TCRdb reprocessed the 5' RACE reads via MiXCR and lists one record per CDR3 protein. The sample contains fewer than 60,000 distinct CDR3 sequences, about 9.3% of which appear only once. The source material was PBMCs. All receptors derive from a man aged 65-85 years with HTLV-1-associated myelopathy (HAM/TSP). Each CDR3 is given with its conserved first and last residue. Fields, in order: V gene, D gene, J gene, clone size, CDR3 DNA, CDR3 protein. A D gene is named only where the DNA matches it firmly. Clone size is given for some rows only: seen once, a few or many times, or a class if the clone is expanded.

>TRBV11-2|NA|TRBJ2-1|many
TGTGCCAGCAGCCGAAAAGGACTGACAAGCTCCTACAATGAGCAGTTCTTC
CASSRKGLTSSYNEQFF
>TRBV7-2|NA|TRBJ2-7|many
TGTGCCAGCAGCTTAGTGCCCTACGAGCAGTACTTC
CASSLVPYEQYF
>TRBV20-1|TRBD2|TRBJ2-1|many
TGCAGTGCTAGAGGGACTAGCGACTACAATGAGCAGTTCTTC
CSARGTSDYNEQFF
>TRBV28|NA|TRBJ1-5|many
TGTGCCAGCAGTGGATCGAGGCAGCCCCAGCATTTT
CASSGSRQPQHF
>TRBV4-3|TRBD1|TRBJ2-7|NA
TGCGCCAGCAGCCCAGACAGGGGAATGGACGAGCAGTACTTC
CASSPDRGMDEQYF
>TRBV12-3/TRBV12-4|NA|TRBJ2-1|many
TGTGCCAGCAGACTAGCTAATGAGCAGTTCTTC
CASRLANEQFF
>TRBV27|TRBD2|TRBJ2-1|many
TGTGCCAGCAGACTTAGGGGCGTGGGAGGGCCGCATGAGCAGTTCTTC
CASRLRGVGGPHEQFF
>TRBV7-9|NA|TRBJ2-1|NA
TGTGCCAGCAGCTTGCCTCGTGCGAGAGGAGTGACAGATGAGCAGTTCTTC
CASSLPRARGVTDEQFF
>TRBV6-1|NA|TRBJ2-1|many
TGTGCCTCTGACATTTACAATGAGCAGTTCTTC
CASDIYNEQFF
>TRBV14|TRBD2|TRBJ2-1|many
TGTGCCAGCAGCGTACTTGGCGGGAGGCGCGATGAGCAGTTCTTC
CASSVLGGRRDEQFF
>TRBV20-1|NA|TRBJ2-7|many
TGCAGTGCTAGAATCGAAAGACGACAGGTCTCCTACGAGCAGTACTTC
CSARIERRQVSYEQYF
>TRBV4-3|TRBD2|TRBJ2-7|many
TGCGCCAGCAGCCAAGGGACTAGCGGGATCTCCTACGAGCAGTACTTC
CASSQGTSGISYEQYF
>TRBV20-1|NA|TRBJ1-5|many
TGCAGTGCTGACAAAGGGGGAGAGGGACAGCCCCAGCATTTT
CSADKGGEGQPQHF
>TRBV6-5|NA|TRBJ2-1|many
TGTGCCAGCAGTTACTCTAGCATCAATGAGCAGTTCTTC
CASSYSSINEQFF
>TRBV15|NA|TRBJ2-7|few
TGTGCCACCAGCAGCCTTGGGACAAGCTCCTACGAGCAGTACTTC
CATSSLGTSSYEQYF
>TRBV6-2/TRBV6-3|NA|TRBJ2-1|many
TGTGCCAGCACTTTCGGGAGTGCGGGGGAGCAGTTCTTC
CASTFGSAGEQFF
>TRBV7-2|NA|TRBJ1-1|many
TGTGCCAGCAGCAATGTGGGAGGCTTCACTGAAGCTTTCTTT
CASSNVGGFTEAFF
>TRBV10-3|TRBD2|TRBJ2-7|many
TGTGCCATCAGTACACTAGCGGGAGGGGCCTACGAGCAGTACTTC
CAISTLAGGAYEQYF
>TRBV7-2|TRBD1|TRBJ2-7|many
TGTGCCACCTCAACGGGACAGACCTACGAGCAGTACTTC
CATSTGQTYEQYF
>TRBV5-1|TRBD2|TRBJ2-3|many
TGCGCCAGCAGCATTGGCGGGGGGAACACAGATACGCAGTATTTT
CASSIGGGNTDTQYF
>TRBV7-2|NA|TRBJ1-1|many
TGTGCCAGCAGCCCTGCCATGGGGGGGCGGGGGAACACTGAAGCTTTCTTT
CASSPAMGGRGNTEAFF
>TRBV18|NA|TRBJ1-2|many
TGTGCCAGCTCACCTGCAGGGGTTGGCTACACCTTC
CASSPAGVGYTF
>TRBV4-1|NA|TRBJ1-2|many
TGCGCCAGCAGCCAAGATACCAGGGTATATGGCTACACCTTC
CASSQDTRVYGYTF
>TRBV7-2|NA|TRBJ2-3|many
TGTGCCAGCAGCTTAGTAGGCGGGAGCACAGATACGCAGTATTTT
CASSLVGGSTDTQYF
>TRBV12-3/TRBV12-4|NA|TRBJ2-7|many
TGTGCCAGCAGTCCCCGCTCCTACGAGCAGTACTTC
CASSPRSYEQYF
>TRBV28|TRBD1|TRBJ1-1|many
TGTGCCAGCAGTTTAACGGGACAGGGGGCTTTAACTGAAGCTTTCTTT
CASSLTGQGALTEAFF
>TRBV2|TRBD1|TRBJ2-1|many
TGTGCCAGCAGAAGACAGGGTATCTCCTACAATGAGCAGTTCTTC
CASRRQGISYNEQFF